Shown below are 17 T cell receptor beta chains from a single sample sequenced in a study of blood T cell repertoires in COVID-19 (dated by TCRdb to about 2020). Receptors were amplified or captured by the immunoSEQ multiplex PCR assay. What TCRdb holds here is the immuneACCESS table cut down to in-frame rearrangements. Part of the clones is not present; checked against another copy, under half of the missing clones reflect an unresolved V gene, and the others are unexplained. This sample has about 260,000 clones in its table, and over 75% of those were observed once. The ten top clones hold around 7.8% of the sample. The sequenced sample consisted of peripheral blood. The origin of the receptors is a human donor in a cohort sampled during active COVID-19.

This rearrangement joins TRBV7-9 to TRBJ2-5; 10 positions agree with TRBD1. Germline lookup yields CDR1 SEHNR and CDR2 FQNEAQ (reference sequence). J gave up 1 base and V 5 bases, and 7 bases lay outside the gene matches. There are 16 residues in the CDR3. The CDR3 coding sequence is TGTGCCAGCAGCCACCTCCGACAGGGGGCCCAAGAGACCCAGTACTTC. Residues: CASSHLRQGAQETQYF.

This clone was recorded only once. The chain links TRBV28 to TRBJ1-5; a weak D match, TRBD1 (5 bases). V was pared by 3 bases and J by 4 bases, with 16 bases between. This CDR3 has 16 amino acids. In germline, CDR1 is MDHEN, CDR2 SYDVKM. The CDR3 region is CASSFGGGRANQPQHF. CDR3 sequence (DNA): TGTGCCAGCAGTTTCGGGGGAGGGAGGGCGAATCAGCCCCAGCATTTT.

The chain joins TRBV2 to TRBJ1-4; weak D call: TRBD1 (5 bases). Per germline, CDR1 SNHLY and CDR2 FYNNEI. The V end was cut by 3 bases, the J end by 8 bases, with 13 bases between. The CDR3 runs 14 residues. CDR3 DNA: TGTGCCAGCAGTGAGACAGCCTCCGGGGAAAAACTGTTTTTT. Translated, it gives CASSETASGEKLFF.

The chain carries TRBV11-2 and TRBJ2-3, with a tentative D call TRBD2 (6 bases). V was trimmed by 4 bases and J by 2 bases, leaving 7 bases between them. Looked up from germline, CDR1 is SGHAT and CDR2 is FQNNGV. The CDR3 extends over 13 amino acids. CDR3 in amino acids: CASSWDFTDTQYF. The CDR3 DNA sequence: TGTGCCAGCAGCTGGGACTTCACAGATACGCAGTATTTT.

Worth noting for this clone: The sample contains more than one DNA sequence encoding this CDR3. The V and J genes are TRBV3-1 (or the pseudogene TRBV3-2) and TRBJ2-7; possibly TRBD2 for D (5 bases). The ends were cut back, 1 base at V and 3 bases at J, with 7 bases in the middle. CDR3 length equals 13 residues. Germline assignment: CDR1 LGHDT and CDR2 YNNKEL (reference sequence). The CDR3 region is CASSQVAGYEQYF. The CDR3 region has the DNA TGTGCCAGCAGCCAAGTTGCGGGCTACGAGCAGTACTTC.

The CDR3 here is CSVDPGIIQPYGYTF. The CDR3 DNA sequence: TGCAGCGTTGATCCAGGGATAATCCAACCATATGGCTACACCTTC. The V and J genes are TRBV29-1 and TRBJ1-2, with a tentative D call TRBD1 (5 bases). CDR1 and CDR2 from the germline V gene are SQVTM and ANQGSEA. There are 15 residues in the CDR3. The V end lost 3 bases, the J end lost 5 bases, and 19 bases lay between the germline ends.

This chain joins TRBV3-1 (or the pseudogene TRBV3-2) and TRBJ1-2, with 11 bases aligning to TRBD1. CDR1 LGHDT and CDR2 YNNKEL come from the germline V gene (reference sequence). Trimming removed 2 bases from V and 6 bases from J; junction bases left unmatched: 5. The CDR3 has 15 residues. The CDR3: CASSQTGTGGNGYTF. CDR3 sequence (DNA): TGTGCCAGCAGCCAAACCGGGACAGGGGGAAATGGCTACACCTTC.

The chain has TRBV5-1 and TRBJ2-5, with a possible D match to TRBD1 (5 bases). Per germline, CDR1 SGHRS and CDR2 YFSETQ. V lost 0 bases and J lost 5, with 14 bases in between. This CDR3 has 15 amino acids. CDR3 loop: CASSLALTDTETQYF. The CDR3 DNA reads TGCGCCAGCAGCTTGGCCCTGACAGATACTGAGACCCAGTACTTC.

This chain links TRBV25-1 with TRBJ1-3; TRBD1 agrees at 11 bases. The germline gives CDR1 MGHDK, CDR2 SYGVNS. CDR3 size: 15 residues. Trimming took 3 bases from V and 6 from J; bases not matched to a gene: 4. The CDR3 loop is CASSDGTGGKNTIYF. CDR3 in DNA: TGTGCCAGCAGTGATGGGACAGGGGGGAAAAACACCATATATTTT. Using reference TRBV25-1 and TRBJ1-3 for the parts outside the CDR3, the full variable domain is EADIYQTPRYLVIGTGKKITLECSQTMGHDKMYWYQQDPGMELHLIHYSYGVNSTEKGDLSSESTVSRIRTEHFPLTLESARPSHTSQYLCASSDGTGGKNTIYFGEGSWLTVV.

The chain couples TRBV28 to TRBJ1-2; no definite D call. Germline assignment: CDR1 MDHEN and CDR2 SYDVKM. This CDR3 is 12 amino acids long. Trimming took off 10 bases at V and 5 bases at J, with 14 bases between the two ends. The CDR3 reads CAILAGQYGYTF. The CDR3 DNA sequence: TGTGCCATCCTAGCTGGGCAGTATGGCTACACCTTC.

This chain connects TRBV13 to TRBJ2-3, with 7 nucleotides matching TRBD2. Per germline, CDR1 PRHDT and CDR2 FYEKMQ (reference sequence). This CDR3 comprises 15 residues. Losses at the gene ends were 4 bases for V and 5 bases for J; bases not matched to a gene: 9. The CDR3 reads CASSSLTGGVDTQYF. CDR3 nucleotide sequence: TGTGCCAGCAGCTCGTTGACGGGGGGAGTAGATACGCAGTATTTT. Full variable domain (outside the CDR3, taken from reference TRBV13 and TRBJ2-3): AAGVIQSPRHLIKEKRETATLKCYPIPRHDTVYWYQQGPGQDPQFLISFYEKMQSDKGSIPDRFSAQQFSDYHSELNMSSLELGDSALYFCASSSLTGGVDTQYFGPGTRLTVL.

The chain links TRBV28 to TRBJ1-2; no clear D gene. Trimming shortened V by 2 bases and J by 8 bases, and 9 bases separated the two germline ends. Germline V gene data show CDR1 as MDHEN and CDR2 as SYDVKM. This CDR3 has 12 residues. The CDR3 is CASSLGAGGYTF. The CDR3 DNA sequence: TGTGCCAGCAGTTTAGGAGCGGGAGGCTACACCTTC.

The J gene is TRBJ2-1, the V gene TRBV5-1; TRBD2 aligns across 7 bases. From germline, CDR1 is SGHRS and CDR2 YFSETQ. The CDR3 totals 15 residues. The V and J ends lost 0 bases and 7 bases, in that order; junction bases with no gene match: 7. CDR3: CASSLAVSSGNEQFF. The CDR3 region has the DNA TGCGCCAGCAGCTTGGCTGTATCTAGCGGAAATGAGCAGTTCTTC.

This clone was seen a handful of times. This chain uses TRBV7-9 with TRBJ2-7; 10 nucleotides align to TRBD1. V lost 1 base to trimming and J lost 4 bases; unmatched junction nucleotides: 4. This CDR3 is 15 amino acids long. Germline CDR1 is SEHNR and CDR2 is FQNEAQ (reference sequence). CDR3 nucleotides: TGTGCCAGCAGCTTAGTGGGGACAGGGGTATACGAGCAGTACTTC. It yields the protein CASSLVGTGVYEQYF.

The gene calls are TRBV18 and TRBJ2-7; 8 nucleotides line up with TRBD1. Germline assignment: CDR1 KGHSH and CDR2 LQKENI. The length of the CDR3 is 16 residues. The trim removed 3 bases at V and 1 base at J, leaving 8 bases unmatched. The CDR3 DNA follows: TGTGCCAGCTCACCCACGGACAGGGTGGGTTCCTACGAGCAGTACTTC. Encoded protein: CASSPTDRVGSYEQYF. Filled out from reference TRBV18 and TRBJ2-7, the complete variable domain reads NAGVMQNPRHLVRRRGQEARLRCSPMKGHSHVYWYRQLPEEGLKFMVYLQKENIIDESGMPKERFSAEFPKEGPSILRIQQVVRGDSAAYFCASSPTDRVGSYEQYFGPGTRLTVT.

The gene calls are TRBV4-2 and TRBJ2-3; 9 nucleotides align to TRBD1. With 4 bases clipped from V and 2 bases from J, the junction kept 7 bases outside the gene matches. The CDR3 is 16 amino acids. CDR1 and CDR2 (germline): LGHNA, YNFKEQ. The CDR3 protein is CASSPLDRGNTDTQYF. CDR3 nucleotide sequence: TGTGCCAGCAGCCCCTTAGACAGGGGGAACACAGATACGCAGTATTTT.

This chain's CDR3 is CASSQTGAGNTIYF. DNA of the CDR3: TGTGCCAGCAGCCAAACAGGGGCTGGAAACACCATATATTTT. The chain recombines TRBV25-1 with TRBJ1-3; 7 positions agree with TRBD1. Trimming cost V 6 bases and J 2 bases; bases outside gene matches: 4. The CDR3 is 14 amino acids. Germline V gives CDR1 MGHDK, CDR2 SYGVNS.